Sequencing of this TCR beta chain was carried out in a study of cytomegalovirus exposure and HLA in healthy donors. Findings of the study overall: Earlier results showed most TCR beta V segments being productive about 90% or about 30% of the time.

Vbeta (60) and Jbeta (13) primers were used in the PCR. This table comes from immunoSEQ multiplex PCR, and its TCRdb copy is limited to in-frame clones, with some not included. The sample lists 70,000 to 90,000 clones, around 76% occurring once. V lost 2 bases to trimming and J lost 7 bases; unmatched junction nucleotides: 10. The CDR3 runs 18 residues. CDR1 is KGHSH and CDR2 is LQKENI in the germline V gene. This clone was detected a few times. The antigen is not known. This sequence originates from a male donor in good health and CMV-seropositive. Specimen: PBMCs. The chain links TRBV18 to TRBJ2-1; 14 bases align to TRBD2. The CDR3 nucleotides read TGTGCCAGCTCACCATTCTCGACTAGCGGGGGGGCTTCGAATGAGCAGTTCTTC. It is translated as CASSPFSTSGGASNEQFF.